This TCR beta chain was recorded in a study of blood T cell repertoires in COVID-19. Libraries were prepared by immunoSEQ multiplex PCR; TCRdb keeps only in-frame clonotypes and omits some of them. The sample consists of fewer than 250,000 clones, approximately 86% of them appearing once. From germline, CDR1 is SEHNR and CDR2 FQNEAQ (reference sequence). V lost 1 base, J lost 4 bases, and 3 bases stayed unmatched. CDR3 length equals 15 residues. The sequence derives from a woman aged 60-75 years who had recovered from COVID-19. The sequenced material came from peripheral blood. The chain couples TRBV7-9 to TRBJ2-2; TRBD1 matches at 7 bases. The CDR3 loop is CASSLGRGSTGELFF. DNA for the CDR3: TGTGCCAGCAGCTTAGGCAGGGGGTCCACCGGGGAGCTGTTTTTT.